This entry lists 2 T cell receptor beta chains sequenced from one sample in a study. TCRdb redid the calling of the 5' RACE reads with MiXCR, one entry per CDR3 protein. The sample holds 62,000 or so distinct CDR3 sequences; around 30% are singletons and the top ten take around 2.5%. The sample consisted of tumor-infiltrating naive CD4+ T cells sorted from the breast tumor. Subset meaning: naive CD4+ T cells, CD4+CD45RA+CD25-. All receptors come from a female donor with breast cancer.

This clonotype occurred a few times. This sequence joins TRBV19 and TRBJ2-1; D might be TRBD1 (6 bases). Germline V gene data show CDR1 as LNHDA and CDR2 as SQIVND (reference sequence). Trimming removed 5 bases at V and 5 bases at J, with 10 bases between. This CDR3 contains 13 residues. This CDR3 is CASSWGRDNEQFF. CDR3 DNA sequence: TGTGCCAGTAGTTGGGGGCGAGACAATGAGCAGTTCTTC.

V and J are TRBV12-5 and TRBJ2-7, with D perhaps matching TRBD1 (6 bases). The V gene lost 7 bases and the J gene lost 0 bases, with 19 bases spanning the gap. Germline CDR1 LGHNT, CDR2 FRNRAP. This CDR3 contains 16 residues. The CDR3 region is CASEIRQEPLSYEQYF. CDR3 bases: TGTGCTAGTGAGATAAGACAGGAGCCTCTCTCCTACGAGCAGTACTTC. The whole variable domain, filled in from reference TRBV12-5 and TRBJ2-7, reads DARVTQTPRHKVTEMGQEVTMRCQPILGHNTVFWYRQTMMQGLELLAYFRNRAPLDDSGMPKDRFSAEMPDATLATLKIQPSEPRDSAVYFCASEIRQEPLSYEQYFGPGTRLTVT.